This T cell receptor beta chain was identified during a study of T cells in localized non-small cell lung cancer (dated by TCRdb to 2018 to 2020). For the wider study: Comparing tumors with uninvolved tumor-adjacent lungs, the study looked at the T cell repertoires of hundreds of patients with early-stage NSCLC. Of the NSCLC patients, about 130 were male and approximately 97 were female, and the mean age was around 66 years. The cohort comprised roughly 220 treatment-naïve NSCLC patients with resected, localized lung tumors.

About this clone: The target of this receptor is not known. No clone much larger than this one lies a single base away; base qualities are absent.

At diagnosis, tumor, uninvolved tumor-adjacent lung and peripheral blood were collected and then preserved as a mix of FFPE and fresh-frozen material. For TCR repertoire profiling, blood samples were analyzed as peripheral blood mononuclear cells. Findings and caveats that apply to the study as a whole: Longer overall survival was associated with higher T cell density in blood, whereas shorter survival was associated with higher clonality in adjacent lung. Because multi-region tumor sequencing was not done, intratumor heterogeneity could not be ruled out. The highest T cell clonality was observed in uninvolved tumor-adjacent lung, where clonality exceeded that of tumor, suggesting that antigenic responses were more focused in uninvolved tumor-adjacent lung. Of the top 100 tumor clones, a median of approximately 60 were detected in paired uninvolved adjacent lung; under 35 were also among that lung's top 100. Because of the exploratory design, TCR variables were selected using unadjusted p-values without false-discovery rate correction.

TCR beta CDR3 regions were sequenced from DNA using the immunoSEQ Assay. From the authors' description of their analysis: To compute T cell density, TCR beta template counts were normalized to usable DNA, which was estimated by amplifying housekeeping genes. The preseqR package was used to estimate richness by extrapolating to 400,000 templates for PBMC samples and to 120,000 templates for tissue samples. Clonality was defined as one minus Pielou's evenness. Differential abundance testing on productive amino-acid clonotypes, with a minimum total count of 5 and an alpha of 0.1, was used to identify tissue-enriched TCRs. The Jaccard Index and the Morisita Overlap Index were used to quantify repertoire overlap between compartments. GLIPH grouped TCR beta CDR3s together with public tetramer-defined viral CDR3s, and a viral motif had to include at least three viral sequences and also show V-gene enrichment. Entries here come from immuneACCESS through TCRdb and include only in-frame sequences with V and J called. Some clones fail to appear in such tables; in the studies checked, an unresolved V gene covers under half of the shortfall, and the cause of the remainder is unknown. The DNA gave D and trimming, while V, J and clone size come from that table. The sample includes approximately 100,000 clones, with roughly 88% observed a single time. The leading ten clones occupy about 4% of the sample.

Measured from the cysteine to the phenylalanine, the CDR3 is 15 residues long. Only the CDR3 portion is preserved as DNA: 45 bases, with reading frame beginning at the first base. V loses 4 bases of germline sequence and J loses 12 bases, and the interval between the two ends is 24 bases. As encoded in the germline V gene, CDR1 is MNHEY while CDR2 is SVGAGI. The TCR was taken from a woman aged 40-69 years with stage II squamous cell lung carcinoma. Sequenced material: PBMCs, taken before any cancer treatment. Recombination linked TRBV6-5 to TRBJ1-1; the D region possibly corresponds to TRBD1 (5 bases align). The sequenced DNA is TGTGCCAGCAGTTCATTGGGACGCCGCCTCTTTTCGACTTTCTTT. Its protein reads: CASSSLGRRLFSTFF.